These 3 T cell receptor beta chains originate from one sample sequenced in a study of T-cell reconstitution after alpha-beta-depleted transplantation in children. TCRbeta library construction was performed incorporating unique molecular identifiers. TCRdb itself ran the PCR reads through MiXCR, one entry per CDR3 protein. Of about 500,000 distinct CDR3 sequences detected, 30% to 35% appear once; the ten largest clones hold 2% to 3%. Source: PBMCs from the stem cell graft donor, taken from the stem cell graft. The receptors shown here come from a human donor who donated a stem cell graft to a child with aplastic anemia.

This clonotype was counted between two and nine times. The V and J genes are TRBV29-1 and TRBJ2-1, with D tentatively TRBD2 (5 bases). This CDR3 is built from 13 residues. The germline V gene encodes CDR1 SQVTM and CDR2 ANQGSEA. V shed 3 bases and J shed 6 bases, with 12 bases lying between them. CDR3 residues: CSVDLRGPNEQFF. Written as DNA, the CDR3 is TGCAGCGTTGATCTGAGAGGGCCCAATGAGCAGTTCTTC.

This chain uses TRBV29-1 with TRBJ2-7; unclear D gene. Per the germline V gene, CDR1 is SQVTM and CDR2 is ANQGSEA. The germline V and J ends were trimmed by 6 bases and 5 bases, with 11 bases remaining between them. This CDR3 comprises 11 residues. CDR3 in amino acids: CSVPTPNEQYF. In nucleotides, the CDR3 is TGCAGCGTCCCCACCCCGAACGAGCAGTACTTC.

The chain combines TRBV7-2 with TRBJ2-3, with 13 bases matching TRBD2. This CDR3 is 17 amino acids long. Per the germline V gene, CDR1 is SGHTA and CDR2 is FQGNSA. With 5 bases clipped from V and 2 bases from J, the junction kept 7 bases outside the gene matches. CDR3 in amino acids: CASSRGLAGAYTDTQYF. CDR3 DNA sequence: TGTGCCAGCAGCAGAGGACTAGCGGGGGCCTACACAGATACGCAGTATTTT.